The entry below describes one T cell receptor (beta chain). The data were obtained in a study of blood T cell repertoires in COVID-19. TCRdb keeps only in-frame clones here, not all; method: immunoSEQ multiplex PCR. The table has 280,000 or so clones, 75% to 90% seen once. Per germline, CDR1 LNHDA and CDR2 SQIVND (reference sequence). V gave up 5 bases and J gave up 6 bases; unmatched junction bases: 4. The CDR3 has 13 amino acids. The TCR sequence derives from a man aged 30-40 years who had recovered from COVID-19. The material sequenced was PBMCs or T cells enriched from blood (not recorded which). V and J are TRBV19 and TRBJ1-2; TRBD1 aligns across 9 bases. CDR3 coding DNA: TGTGCCAGTAGTTTACAGGGGGCTGATGGCTACACCTTC. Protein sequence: CASSLQGADGYTF. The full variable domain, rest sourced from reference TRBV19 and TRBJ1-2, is DGGITQSPKYLFRKEGQNVTLSCEQNLNHDAMYWYRQDPGQGLRLIYYSQIVNDFQKGDIAEGYSVSREKKESFPLTVTSAQKNPTAFYLCASSLQGADGYTFGSGTRLTVV.